This T cell receptor beta chain emerged from a study of cytomegalovirus exposure and HLA in healthy donors. The ends were cut back, 5 bases at V and 0 bases at J, with 11 bases in the middle. The CDR3 extends over 15 amino acids. The germline V gene encodes CDR1 SGHTA and CDR2 FQGNSA. Study results and caveats: In the analysis, some V segments, TRBV6-2 and TRBV6-3 included, were excluded as indistinguishable.

The PCR made use of 60 Vbeta and 13 Jbeta primers. TCRdb's table, derived via immunoSEQ multiplex PCR, lists solely in-frame clones and lacks some. This table has about 150,000 clones, about 78% appearing once. About this clone itself: Its matching antigen is unknown.

This receptor was identified in a man aged 45-60 years in good health and CMV-seropositive. The chain links TRBV7-2 to TRBJ1-5; D is uncertain. Sequences were obtained from PBMCs. The CDR3 is CASSLNSDSNQPQHF. DNA for the CDR3: TGTGCCAGCAGCCTAAACAGTGATAGCAATCAGCCCCAGCATTTT. Full variable domain (rest looked up from reference TRBV7-2 and TRBJ1-5): GAGVSQSPSNKVTEKGKDVELRCDPISGHTALYWYRQSLGQGLEFLIYFQGNSAPDKSGLPSDRFSAERTGGSVSTLTIQRTQQEDSAVYLCASSLNSDSNQPQHFGDGTRLSIL.